This T cell receptor (beta chain) was captured by sequencing in a study of blood T cell repertoires in COVID-19. In germline, CDR1 is SGHNT, CDR2 YYREEE (reference sequence). With 3 bases removed from V and 3 bases from J, the gap between germline ends came to 15 bases. The CDR3 spans 16 residues. Clones were sequenced by immunoSEQ multiplex PCR, and TCRdb holds only the in-frame ones, with some missing. The data show more than 200,000 clones, with around nine tenths seen just once and roughly 4.9% held by the top ten. V is TRBV5-4 and J is TRBJ2-2; D perhaps matches TRBD1 (6 bases). The sequence derives from a woman between 55 and 75 years old with COVID-19, enrolled during active disease. Material: peripheral blood. This CDR3 reads CASSSAGTTDTGELFF. As DNA, the CDR3 is TGTGCCAGCAGCTCGGCCGGGACAACCGACACCGGGGAGCTGTTTTTT. Using reference TRBV5-4 and TRBJ2-2 for the parts outside the CDR3, the full variable domain is ETGVTQSPTHLIKTRGQQVTLRCSSQSGHNTVSWYQQALGQGPQFIFQYYREEENGRGNFPPRFSGLQFPNYSSELNVNALELDDSALYLCASSSAGTTDTGELFFGEGSRLTVL.